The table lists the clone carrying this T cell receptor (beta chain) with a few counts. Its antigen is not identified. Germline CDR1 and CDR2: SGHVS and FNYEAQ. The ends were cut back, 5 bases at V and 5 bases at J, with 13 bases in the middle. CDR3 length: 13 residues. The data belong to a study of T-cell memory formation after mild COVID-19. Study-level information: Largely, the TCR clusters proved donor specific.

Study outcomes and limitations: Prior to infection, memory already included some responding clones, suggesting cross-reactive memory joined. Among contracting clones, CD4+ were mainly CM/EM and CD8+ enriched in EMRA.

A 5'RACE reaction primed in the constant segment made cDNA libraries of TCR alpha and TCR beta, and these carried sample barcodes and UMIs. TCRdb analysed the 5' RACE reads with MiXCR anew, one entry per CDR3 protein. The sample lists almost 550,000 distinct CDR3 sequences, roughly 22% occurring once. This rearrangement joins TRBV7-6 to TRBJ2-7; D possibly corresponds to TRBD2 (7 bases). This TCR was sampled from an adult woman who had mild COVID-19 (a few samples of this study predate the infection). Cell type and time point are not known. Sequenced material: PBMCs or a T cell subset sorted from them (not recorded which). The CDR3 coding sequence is TGTGCCAGCAGCCCCGGGGGGCGGGACGAGCAGTACTTC. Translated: CASSPGGRDEQYF.